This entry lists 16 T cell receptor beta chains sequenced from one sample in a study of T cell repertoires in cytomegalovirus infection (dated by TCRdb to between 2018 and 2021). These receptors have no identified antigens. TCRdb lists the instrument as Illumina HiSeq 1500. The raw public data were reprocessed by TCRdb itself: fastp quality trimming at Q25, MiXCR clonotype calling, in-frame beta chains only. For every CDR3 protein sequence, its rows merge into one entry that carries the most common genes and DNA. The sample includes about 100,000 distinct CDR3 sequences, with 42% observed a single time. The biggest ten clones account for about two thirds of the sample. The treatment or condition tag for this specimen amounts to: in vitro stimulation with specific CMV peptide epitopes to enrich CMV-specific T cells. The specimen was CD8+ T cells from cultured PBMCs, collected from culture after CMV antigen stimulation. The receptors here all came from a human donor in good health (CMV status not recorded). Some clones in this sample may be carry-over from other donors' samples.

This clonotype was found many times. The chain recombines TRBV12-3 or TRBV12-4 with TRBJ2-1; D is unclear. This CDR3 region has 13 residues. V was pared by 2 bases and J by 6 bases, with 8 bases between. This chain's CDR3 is CASSLSSANEQFF. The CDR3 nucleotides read TGTGCCAGCAGTTTATCGTCGGCCAATGAGCAGTTCTTC.

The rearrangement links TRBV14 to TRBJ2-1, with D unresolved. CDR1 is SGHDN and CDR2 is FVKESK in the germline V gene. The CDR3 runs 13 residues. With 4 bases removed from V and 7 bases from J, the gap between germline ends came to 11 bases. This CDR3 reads CASSPEPGNEQFF. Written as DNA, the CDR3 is TGTGCCAGCAGCCCCGAGCCCGGGAATGAGCAGTTCTTC.

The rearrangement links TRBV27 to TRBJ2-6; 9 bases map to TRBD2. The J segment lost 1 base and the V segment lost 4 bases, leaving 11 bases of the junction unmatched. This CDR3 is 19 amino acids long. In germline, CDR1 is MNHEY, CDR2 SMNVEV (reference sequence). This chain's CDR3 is CASSSSGGNLISGANVLTF. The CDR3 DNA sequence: TGTGCCAGCAGTTCAAGCGGGGGGAACCTTATTTCTGGGGCCAACGTCCTGACTTTC.

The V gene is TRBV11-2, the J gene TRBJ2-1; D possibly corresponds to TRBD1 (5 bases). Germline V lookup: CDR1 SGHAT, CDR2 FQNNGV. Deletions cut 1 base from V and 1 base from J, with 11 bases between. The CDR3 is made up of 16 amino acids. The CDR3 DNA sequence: TGTGCCAGCAGCTTAGGAGAGCAGGGATCCTACAATGAGCAGTTCTTC. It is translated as CASSLGEQGSYNEQFF.

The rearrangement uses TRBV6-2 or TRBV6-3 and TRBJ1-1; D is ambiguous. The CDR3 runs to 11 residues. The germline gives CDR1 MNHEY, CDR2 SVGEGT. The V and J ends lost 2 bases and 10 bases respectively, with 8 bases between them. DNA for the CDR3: TGTGCCAGCAGTTACAGCGGAGGAGCTTTCTTT. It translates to CASSYSGGAFF.

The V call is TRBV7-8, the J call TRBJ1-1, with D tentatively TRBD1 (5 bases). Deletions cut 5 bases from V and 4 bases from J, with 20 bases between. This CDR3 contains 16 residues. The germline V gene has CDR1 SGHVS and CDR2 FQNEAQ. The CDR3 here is CASSPGDEGLGTEAFF. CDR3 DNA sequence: TGTGCCAGCAGCCCCGGGGACGAGGGCTTAGGCACTGAAGCTTTCTTT. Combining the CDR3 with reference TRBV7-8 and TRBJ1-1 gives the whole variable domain GAGVSQSPRYKVAKRGQDVALRCDPISGHVSLFWYQQALGQGPEFLTYFQNEAQLDKSGLPSDRFFAERPEGSVSTLKIQRTQQEDSAVYLCASSPGDEGLGTEAFFGQGTRLTVV.

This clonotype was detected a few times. CDR3 region: CASSLEASGGPLYEQYF. The CDR3 DNA follows: TGTGCCAGCAGCTTAGAAGCTAGCGGGGGACCACTTTACGAGCAGTACTTC. The chain recombines TRBV7-6 with TRBJ2-7; 10 nucleotides agree with TRBD2. In germline, CDR1 is SGHVS, CDR2 FNYEAQ. The CDR3 totals 17 residues. V lost 1 base to trimming and J lost 4 bases; unmatched junction nucleotides: 10.

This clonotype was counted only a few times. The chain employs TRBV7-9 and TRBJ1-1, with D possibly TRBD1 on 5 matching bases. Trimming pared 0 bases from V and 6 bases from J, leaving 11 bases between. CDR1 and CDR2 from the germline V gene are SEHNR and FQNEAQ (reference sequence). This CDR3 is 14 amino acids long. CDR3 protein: CASSLAGGGSEAFF. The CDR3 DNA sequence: TGTGCCAGCAGCTTAGCGGGGGGAGGTTCTGAAGCTTTCTTT.

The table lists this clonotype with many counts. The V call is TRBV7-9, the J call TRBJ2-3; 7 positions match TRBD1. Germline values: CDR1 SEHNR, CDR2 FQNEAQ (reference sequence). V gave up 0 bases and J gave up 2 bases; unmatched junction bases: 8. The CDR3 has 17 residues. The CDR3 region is CASSLAPSGQNTDTQYF. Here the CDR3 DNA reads TGTGCCAGCAGCTTAGCCCCATCGGGACAGAACACAGATACGCAGTATTTT.

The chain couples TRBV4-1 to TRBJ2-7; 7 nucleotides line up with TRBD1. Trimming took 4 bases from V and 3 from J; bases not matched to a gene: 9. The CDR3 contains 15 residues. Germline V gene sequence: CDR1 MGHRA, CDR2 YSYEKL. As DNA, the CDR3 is TGCGCCAGCAGCCTCCAGAGGGACAGCTTCTACGAGCAGTACTTC. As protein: CASSLQRDSFYEQYF.

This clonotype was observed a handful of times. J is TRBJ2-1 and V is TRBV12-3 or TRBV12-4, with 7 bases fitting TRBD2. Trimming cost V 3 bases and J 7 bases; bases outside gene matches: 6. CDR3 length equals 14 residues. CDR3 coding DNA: TGTGCCAGCAGTTTTGGGGACGGGGGGAATGAGCAGTTCTTC. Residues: CASSFGDGGNEQFF.

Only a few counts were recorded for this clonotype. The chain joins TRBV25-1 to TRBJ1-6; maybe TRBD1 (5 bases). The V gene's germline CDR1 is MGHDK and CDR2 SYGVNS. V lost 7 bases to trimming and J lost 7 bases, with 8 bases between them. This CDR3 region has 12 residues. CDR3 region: CASTGGNSPLHF. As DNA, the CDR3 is TGTGCCAGCACTGGGGGAAATTCACCCCTCCACTTT. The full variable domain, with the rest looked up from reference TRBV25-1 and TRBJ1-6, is EADIYQTPRYLVIGTGKKITLECSQTMGHDKMYWYQQDPGMELHLIHYSYGVNSTEKGDLSSESTVSRIRTEHFPLTLESARPSHTSQYLCASTGGNSPLHFGNGTRLTVT.

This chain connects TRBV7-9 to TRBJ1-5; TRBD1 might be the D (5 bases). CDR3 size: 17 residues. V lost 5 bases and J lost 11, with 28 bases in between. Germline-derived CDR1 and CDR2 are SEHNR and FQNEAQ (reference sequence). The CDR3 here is CASSAAGTAAWVGTQHF. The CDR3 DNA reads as TGTGCCAGCAGCGCAGCAGGGACCGCCGCCTGGGTGGGGACCCAGCATTTT.

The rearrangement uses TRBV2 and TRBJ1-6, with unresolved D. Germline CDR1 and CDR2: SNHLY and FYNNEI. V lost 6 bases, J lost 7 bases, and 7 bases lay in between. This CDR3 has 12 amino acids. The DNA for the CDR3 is TGTGCCAGCAGGGCGGAGAATTCACCCCTCCACTTT. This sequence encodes CASRAENSPLHF.

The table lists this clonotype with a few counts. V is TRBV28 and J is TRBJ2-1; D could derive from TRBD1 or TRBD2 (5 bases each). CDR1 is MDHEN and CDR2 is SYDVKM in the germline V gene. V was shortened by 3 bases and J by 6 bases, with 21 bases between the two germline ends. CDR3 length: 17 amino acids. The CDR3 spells CASSLSQGEPTSNEQFF. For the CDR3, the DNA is TGTGCCAGCAGTTTGAGCCAGGGTGAACCCACTAGCAATGAGCAGTTCTTC.

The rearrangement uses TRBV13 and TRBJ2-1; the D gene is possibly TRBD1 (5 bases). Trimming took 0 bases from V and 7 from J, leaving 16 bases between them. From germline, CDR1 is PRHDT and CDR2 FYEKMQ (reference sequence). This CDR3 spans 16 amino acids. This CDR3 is CASSLGGLEVQNEQFF. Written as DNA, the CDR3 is TGTGCCAGCAGCTTAGGGGGGCTAGAAGTACAGAATGAGCAGTTCTTC.